This entry concerns a single T cell receptor (beta chain). The sample is drawn from a study of Ad26.COV2.S vaccination and SARS-CoV-2 variants. The data were produced by immunoSEQ multiplex PCR, yet TCRdb's version contains in-frame clones alone and is incomplete. The sample carries roughly 420,000 clones, roughly 90% recorded once. As for treatment: roughly 19 received Ad26.COV2.S at low or high dose, single or two shots; about 5 received placebo; per-sample allocation not given. Sampling happened 63 days after the first vaccine or placebo injection. V was pared by 5 bases and J by 3 bases, with 14 bases between. The CDR3 runs 14 residues. The germline V gene has CDR1 SEHNR and CDR2 FQNEAQ (reference sequence).

The chain is built from TRBV7-9 and TRBJ2-7; D call uncertain. This receptor was identified in a person aged 18-65 years who received the Ad26.COV2.S COVID-19 vaccine or a placebo. The sample in question was peripheral blood, obtained in a trial of Ad26.COV2.S vaccine versus placebo. CDR3 coding DNA: TGTGCCAGCAGCCAGGCGCGTAGTCTCTACGAGCAGTACTTC. It specifies CASSQARSLYEQYF.